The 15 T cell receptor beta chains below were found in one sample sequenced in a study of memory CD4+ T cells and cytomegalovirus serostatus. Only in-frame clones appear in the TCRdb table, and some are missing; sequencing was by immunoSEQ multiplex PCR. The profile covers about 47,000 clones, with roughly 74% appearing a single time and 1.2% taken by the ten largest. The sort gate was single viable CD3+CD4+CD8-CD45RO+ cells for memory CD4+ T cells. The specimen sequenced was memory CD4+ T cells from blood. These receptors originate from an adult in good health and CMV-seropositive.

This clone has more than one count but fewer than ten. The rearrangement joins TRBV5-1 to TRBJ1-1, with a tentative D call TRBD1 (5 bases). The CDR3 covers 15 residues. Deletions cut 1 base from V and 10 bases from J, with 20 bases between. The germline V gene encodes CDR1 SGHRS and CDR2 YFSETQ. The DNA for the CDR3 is TGCGCCAGCAGCTTGAGAGCTACCGGGACGGGGGGAGCTTTCTTT. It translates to CASSLRATGTGGAFF.

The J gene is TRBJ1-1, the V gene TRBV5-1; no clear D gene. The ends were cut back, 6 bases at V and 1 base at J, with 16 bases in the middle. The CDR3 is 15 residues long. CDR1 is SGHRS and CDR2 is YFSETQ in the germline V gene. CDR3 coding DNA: TGCGCCAGCACCCCGGCCCCCTCGGGGAACACTGAAGCTTTCTTT. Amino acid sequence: CASTPAPSGNTEAFF.

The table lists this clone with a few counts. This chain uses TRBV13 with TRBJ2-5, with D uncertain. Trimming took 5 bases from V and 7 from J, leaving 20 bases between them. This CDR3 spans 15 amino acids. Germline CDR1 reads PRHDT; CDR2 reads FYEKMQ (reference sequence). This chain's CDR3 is CASSPLGPHKGTQYF. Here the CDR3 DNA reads TGTGCCAGCAGCCCATTGGGCCCTCACAAGGGGACCCAGTACTTC.

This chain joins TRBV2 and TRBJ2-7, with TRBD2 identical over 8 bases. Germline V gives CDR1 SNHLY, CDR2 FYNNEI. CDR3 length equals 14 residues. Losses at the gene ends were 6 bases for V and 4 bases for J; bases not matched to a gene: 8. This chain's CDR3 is CASRISGGKYEQYF. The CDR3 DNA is TGTGCCAGCAGGATCAGCGGGGGAAAGTACGAGCAGTACTTC.

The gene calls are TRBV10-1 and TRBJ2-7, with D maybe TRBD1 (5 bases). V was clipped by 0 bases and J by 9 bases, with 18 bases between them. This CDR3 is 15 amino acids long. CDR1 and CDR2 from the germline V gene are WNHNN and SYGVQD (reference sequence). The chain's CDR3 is CASSESMRQGHGQYF. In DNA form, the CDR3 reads TGCGCCAGCAGTGAGTCGATGCGGCAGGGCCACGGGCAGTACTTC.

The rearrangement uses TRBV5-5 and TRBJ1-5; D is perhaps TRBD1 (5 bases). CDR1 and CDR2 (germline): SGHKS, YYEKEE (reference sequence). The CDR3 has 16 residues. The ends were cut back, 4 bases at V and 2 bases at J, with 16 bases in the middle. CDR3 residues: CASSPGAGIGNQPQHF. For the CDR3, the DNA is TGTGCCAGCAGCCCGGGTGCAGGGATCGGCAATCAGCCCCAGCATTTT.

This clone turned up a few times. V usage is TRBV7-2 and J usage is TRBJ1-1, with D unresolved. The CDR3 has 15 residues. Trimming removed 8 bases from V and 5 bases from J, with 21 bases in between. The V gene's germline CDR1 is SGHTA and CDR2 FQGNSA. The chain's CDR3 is CASDALVGPGTEAFF. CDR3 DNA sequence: TGTGCCAGCGATGCCCTGGTTGGGCCGGGGACTGAAGCTTTCTTT.

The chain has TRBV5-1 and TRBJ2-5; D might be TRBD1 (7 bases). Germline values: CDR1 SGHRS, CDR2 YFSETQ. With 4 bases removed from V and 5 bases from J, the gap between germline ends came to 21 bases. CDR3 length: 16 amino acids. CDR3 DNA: TGCGCCAGCAGCATGGATGAGGGGGCTGGAGGGGAGACCCAGTACTTC. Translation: CASSMDEGAGGETQYF.

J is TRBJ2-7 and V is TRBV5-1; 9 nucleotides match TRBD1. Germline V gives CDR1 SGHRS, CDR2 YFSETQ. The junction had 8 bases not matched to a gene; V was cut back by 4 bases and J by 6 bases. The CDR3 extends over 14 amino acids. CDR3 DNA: TGCGCCAGCAGCCCGGGACAGGGTGATGGCGAGCAGTACTTC. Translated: CASSPGQGDGEQYF. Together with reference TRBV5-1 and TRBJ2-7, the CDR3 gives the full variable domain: KAGVTQTPRYLIKTRGQQVTLSCSPISGHRSVSWYQQTPGQGLQFLFEYFSETQRNKGNFPGRFSGRQFSNSRSEMNVSTLELGDSALYLCASSPGQGDGEQYFGPGTRLTVT.

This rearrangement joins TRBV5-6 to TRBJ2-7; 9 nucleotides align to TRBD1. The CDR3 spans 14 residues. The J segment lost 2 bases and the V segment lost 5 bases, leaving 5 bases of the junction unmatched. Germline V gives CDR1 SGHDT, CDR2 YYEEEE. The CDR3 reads CASSIRDRAYEQYF. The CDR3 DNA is TGTGCCAGCAGTATCCGGGACAGGGCCTACGAGCAGTACTTC.

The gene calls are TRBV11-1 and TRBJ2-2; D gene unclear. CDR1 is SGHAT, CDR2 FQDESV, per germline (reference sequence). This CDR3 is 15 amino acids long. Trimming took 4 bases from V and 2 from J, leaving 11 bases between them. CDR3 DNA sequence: TGTGCCAGCAGCTACCAGCGTAGTAACACCGGGGAGCTGTTTTTT. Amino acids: CASSYQRSNTGELFF. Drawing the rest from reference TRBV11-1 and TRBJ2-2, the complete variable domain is EAEVAQSPRYKITEKSQAVAFWCDPISGHATLYWYRQILGQGPELLVQFQDESVVDDSQLPKDRFSAERLKGVDSTLKIQPAELGDSAMYLCASSYQRSNTGELFFGEGSRLTVL.

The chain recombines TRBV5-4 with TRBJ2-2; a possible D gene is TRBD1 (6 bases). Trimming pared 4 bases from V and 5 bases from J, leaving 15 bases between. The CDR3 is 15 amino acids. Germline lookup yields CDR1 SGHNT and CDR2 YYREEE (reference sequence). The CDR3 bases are TGTGCCAGCAGCCCCGCTGAGAGGGGGACCGGGGAGCTGTTTTTT. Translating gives CASSPAERGTGELFF. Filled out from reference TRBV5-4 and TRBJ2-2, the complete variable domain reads ETGVTQSPTHLIKTRGQQVTLRCSSQSGHNTVSWYQQALGQGPQFIFQYYREEENGRGNFPPRFSGLQFPNYSSELNVNALELDDSALYLCASSPAERGTGELFFGEGSRLTVL.

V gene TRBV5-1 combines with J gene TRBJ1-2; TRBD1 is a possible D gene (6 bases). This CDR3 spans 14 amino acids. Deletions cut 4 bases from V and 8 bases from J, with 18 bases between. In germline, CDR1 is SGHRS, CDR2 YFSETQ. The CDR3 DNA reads TGCGCCAGCAGCCCGGCTGGGACACCCTCGGGCTACACCTTC. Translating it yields CASSPAGTPSGYTF.

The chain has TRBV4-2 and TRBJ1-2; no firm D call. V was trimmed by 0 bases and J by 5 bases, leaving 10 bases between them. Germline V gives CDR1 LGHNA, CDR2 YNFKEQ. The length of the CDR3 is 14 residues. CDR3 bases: TGTGCCAGCAGCCAAGATGAGGGATTTTATGGCTACACCTTC. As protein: CASSQDEGFYGYTF.

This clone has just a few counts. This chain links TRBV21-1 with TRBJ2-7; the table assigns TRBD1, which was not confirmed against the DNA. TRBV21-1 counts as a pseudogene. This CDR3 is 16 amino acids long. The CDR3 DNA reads TGTGCCAGCACCACTCCTACCGGGACAGGGTCCTACGAGCAGTACTTC. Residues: CASTTPTGTGSYEQYF.